A selection of T cell receptor beta chains follows, all from one sample in a study of spatial heterogeneity in lung cancer. TCRdb itself ran the 5' RACE reads through MiXCR, one entry per CDR3 protein. The sample consists of over 14,000 distinct CDR3 sequences, around 7.5% of them appearing once. Material: lung tumor tissue, obtained at surgery. These receptor sequences come from a male donor with early-stage non-small cell lung cancer. The CDR3 runs from the conserved cysteine through the conserved F or W. Fields, in order: J gene, V gene, CDR3 protein.

J: TRBJ2-1; V: TRBV19; CDR3: CASRPGLEGDEQFF
J: TRBJ1-1; V: TRBV10-3; CDR3: CAISESQGGSGTEAFF
J: TRBJ1-4; V: TRBV7-9; CDR3: CASSSLLDGGEKLFF
J: TRBJ2-3; V: TRBV6-4; CDR3: CASSPDSTDTQYF
J: TRBJ1-4; V: TRBV29-1; CDR3: CSVAGGQGATNEKLFF
J: TRBJ2-2; V: TRBV7-9; CDR3: CASSFGQNTGELFF
J: TRBJ1-6; V: TRBV11-2; CDR3: CASSLQTGIDSPLHF
J: TRBJ2-5; V: TRBV19; CDR3: CASSIQWTAQETQYF
J: TRBJ1-5; V: TRBV12-3/TRBV12-4; CDR3: CASSSGTAQPQHF
J: TRBJ1-1; V: TRBV6-5; CDR3: CASTRQGLMNTEAFF
J: TRBJ2-3; V: TRBV27; CDR3: CASSPWTSGGAGTDTQYF
J: TRBJ2-7; V: TRBV20-1; CDR3: CSARDLSGRALEQYF
J: TRBJ1-1; V: TRBV6-5; CDR3: CASSYSRDPPRWAFF
J: TRBJ2-1; V: TRBV20-1; CDR3: CSASTQGLYNEQFF
J: TRBJ2-4; V: TRBV5-1; CDR3: CASSEATGAKNIQYF
J: TRBJ2-3; V: TRBV20-1; CDR3: CSAPGRADTQYF
J: TRBJ2-3; V: TRBV2; CDR3: CASSQTSSTDTQYF
J: TRBJ1-1; V: TRBV5-6; CDR3: CASSLEQGTEAFF
J: TRBJ2-7; V: TRBV28; CDR3: CASSAASGRRKNEQYF
J: TRBJ2-7; V: TRBV5-4; CDR3: CASSPPGQGGYEQYF
J: TRBJ1-5; V: TRBV7-2; CDR3: CASSLVSTENQPQHF
J: TRBJ1-3; V: TRBV29-1; CDR3: CSVGDRSGNTIYF
J: TRBJ2-1; V: TRBV7-2; CDR3: CASQPPAGGSNEQFF
J: TRBJ2-3; V: TRBV7-2; CDR3: CASSAGTFLTDTQYF
J: TRBJ2-4; V: TRBV15; CDR3: CATSRGGDIQYF
J: TRBJ1-1; V: TRBV20-1; CDR3: CSARQGLPNTEAFF
J: TRBJ2-5; V: TRBV25-1; CDR3: CASSEWGIGRDRTQYF
J: TRBJ1-2; V: TRBV6-6; CDR3: CASSYLRNYGYTF
J: TRBJ2-3; V: TRBV20-1; CDR3: CSASGGFTDTQYF
J: TRBJ2-5; V: TRBV5-6; CDR3: CASEAYWETQYF
J: TRBJ2-3; V: TRBV6-2/TRBV6-3; CDR3: CASSSIDRVADTQYF
J: TRBJ1-4; V: TRBV12-3/TRBV12-4; CDR3: CASNKGQPNEKLFF
J: TRBJ2-1; V: TRBV30; CDR3: CAWSVGSFPLDEQFF
J: TRBJ2-5; V: TRBV20-1; CDR3: CSAGGFVGETQYF
J: TRBJ1-6; V: TRBV14; CDR3: CASSQVGWETLNSPLHF
J: TRBJ2-5; V: TRBV7-8; CDR3: CASSLGPRGETQYF
J: TRBJ1-5; V: TRBV29-1; CDR3: CSVLSGGYSQPQHF
J: TRBJ2-7; V: TRBV5-1; CDR3: CASSSTSGRANEQYF
J: TRBJ2-1; V: TRBV7-6; CDR3: CASSLAPGAHEQFF
J: TRBJ2-1; V: TRBV9; CDR3: CASSVVQGCSNEQFF
J: TRBJ1-3; V: TRBV14; CDR3: CASSQDRGTVSGNTIYF
J: TRBJ2-7; V: TRBV29-1; CDR3: CSVLQGNYEQYF
J: TRBJ1-2; V: TRBV12-3/TRBV12-4; CDR3: CASSSLSRDGYTF
J: TRBJ2-2; V: TRBV6-2/TRBV6-3; CDR3: CASSPGLGTGELFF
J: TRBJ2-3; V: TRBV24-1; CDR3: CATSDLTSGCTDTQYF
J: TRBJ2-1; V: TRBV29-1; CDR3: CSVRKDLAGEQFF
J: TRBJ2-3; V: TRBV5-1; CDR3: CASEGEAGYTQYF
J: TRBJ2-5; V: TRBV28; CDR3: CASSPPRETQYF
J: TRBJ2-7; V: TRBV12-3/TRBV12-4; CDR3: CASSPSYEQYF
J: TRBJ1-5; V: TRBV20-1; CDR3: CSALRGGRQPQHF
J: TRBJ2-2; V: TRBV20-1; CDR3: CSARPLRGNTGELFF
J: TRBJ2-3; V: TRBV7-3; CDR3: CASSLFSGRALPTDTQYF
J: TRBJ2-1; V: TRBV7-9; CDR3: CASSLEGGAYNEQFF
J: TRBJ2-1; V: TRBV6-5; CDR3: CASSSPGLTNEQFF
J: TRBJ2-1; V: TRBV7-9; CDR3: CASGLYRDGNNEQFF
J: TRBJ1-6; V: TRBV30; CDR3: CAWGVRINSPLHF
J: TRBJ2-3; V: TRBV2; CDR3: CASSDYDRGRGTDTQYF
J: TRBJ2-3; V: TRBV5-1; CDR3: CASRDFATDTQYF
J: TRBJ1-3; V: TRBV7-2; CDR3: CASSRTGGPGNTIYF